Shown below are 31 T cell receptor beta chains from a single sample sequenced in a study of cytomegalovirus exposure and HLA in healthy donors. Primers for the PCR totalled 60 Vbeta and 13 Jbeta. Generated by immunoSEQ multiplex PCR, the TCRdb table keeps only in-frame clones and is missing some. The sample has 150,000 to 200,000 clones, about 80% seen once. The source material was PBMCs. The receptors shown here come from a man aged 30 to 39 in good health and CMV-seronegative.

The chain employs TRBV7-2 and TRBJ2-1; D not certain. Per germline, CDR1 SGHTA and CDR2 FQGNSA. Trimming pared 6 bases from V and 2 bases from J, leaving 14 bases between. The CDR3 covers 15 residues. CDR3 sequence (DNA): TGTGCCAGCAGACCCCCCCGACTGGCCTACAATGAGCAGTTCTTC. Its translation: CASRPPRLAYNEQFF.

As for this clone: Its ends do not fully match the called genes, so a read error is possible. The V call is TRBV7-9, the J call TRBJ1-1; 8 bases are shared with TRBD1. This CDR3 region has 13 residues. From germline, CDR1 is SEHNR and CDR2 FQNEAQ (reference sequence). CDR3 in DNA: TGTTCCAGCACCTCTCCGGGCGGACAGGGACCTTTCTTT. It specifies CSSTSPGGQGPFF.

Only a few counts were recorded for this clone. The chain has TRBV5-7 and TRBJ2-7; D not resolved. TRBV5-7 is filed as an ORF, its function uncertain. The CDR3 consists of 14 residues. Trimming left V 1 base short and J 5 bases short, with 13 bases between. The CDR3, as DNA: TGTGCCAGCAGCTTGCGCCAGTCAGCGAACGAGCAGTACTTC. It yields the protein CASSLRQSANEQYF.

This sequence joins TRBV27 and TRBJ1-4; 8 bases line up with TRBD1. Germline V CDR1 and CDR2: MNHEY, SMNVEV (reference sequence). J was trimmed by 8 bases and V by 4 bases; bases with no gene match: 6. The CDR3 has 14 amino acids. The CDR3 region is CASSSTGANEKLFF. For the CDR3, the DNA is TGTGCCAGCAGTTCGACAGGGGCGAACGAAAAACTGTTTTTT. Supplemented by reference TRBV27 and TRBJ1-4, the full variable domain reads EAQVTQNPRYLITVTGKKLTVTCSQNMNHEYMSWYRQDPGLGLRQIYYSMNVEVTDKGDVPEGYKVSRKEKRNFPLILESPSPNQTSLYFCASSSTGANEKLFFGSGTQLSVL.

The rearrangement links TRBV27 to TRBJ2-7; TRBD1 agrees at 8 bases. The CDR3 contains 15 residues. Germline CDR1 reads MNHEY; CDR2 reads SMNVEV (reference sequence). After removal of 4 bases from V and 3 bases from J, the junction contained 8 bases not matched to a gene. The CDR3 bases are TGTGCCAGCAGTTCCCGGACAGGGTGGGTCTACGAGCAGTACTTC. Encoded protein: CASSSRTGWVYEQYF.

As concerns this clone: The junction departs from germline at one end; a sequencing error may be responsible. V usage is TRBV7-7 and J usage is TRBJ2-1, with 9 bases lining up with TRBD2. This CDR3 spans 14 amino acids. Germline CDR1 SSHAT, CDR2 FNYEAQ (reference sequence). CDR3 protein: CASSVSGSGAEQFF. CDR3 bases: TGTGCTAGCAGCGTTAGCGGGAGCGGAGCTGAGCAGTTCTTC. Full variable domain (rest looked up from reference TRBV7-7 and TRBJ2-1): GAGVSQSPRYKVTKRGQDVTLRCDPISSHATLYWYQQALGQGPEFLTYFNYEAQPDKSGLPSDRFSAERPEGSISTLTIQRTEQRDSAMYRCASSVSGSGAEQFFGPGTRLTVL.

The V call is TRBV27, the J call TRBJ1-6, with a possible D match to TRBD1 (5 bases). CDR1 and CDR2 from the germline V gene are MNHEY and SMNVEV (reference sequence). V was clipped by 4 bases and J by 8 bases, with 9 bases between them. The CDR3 has 13 residues. This CDR3 reads CASSYRDYSPLHF. The CDR3 coding sequence is TGTGCCAGCAGTTATCGGGACTATTCACCCCTCCACTTT.

The chain uses TRBV19 and TRBJ1-2; tentatively, D is TRBD1 (6 bases). Germline values: CDR1 LNHDA, CDR2 SQIVND (reference sequence). The V end was cut by 4 bases, the J end by 5 bases, with 11 bases between. The CDR3 contains 13 residues. CDR3: CASSTLDRYGYTF. The CDR3 DNA reads TGTGCCAGTAGTACCTTGGACAGATATGGCTACACCTTC.

This chain joins TRBV27 and TRBJ1-5; tentative D call: TRBD1 (6 bases). Trimming removed 2 bases at V and 5 bases at J, with 19 bases between. This CDR3 is built from 17 residues. Germline V lookup: CDR1 MNHEY, CDR2 SMNVEV (reference sequence). This CDR3 reads CASSLMGAQGTDQPQHF. In DNA, the CDR3 is TGTGCCAGCAGTTTAATGGGGGCACAGGGAACCGATCAGCCCCAGCATTTT.

The CDR3 DNA follows: TGTGCCAGCAGCTTGAGCAGGGATGGCAATCAGCCCCAGCATTTT. It encodes CASSLSRDGNQPQHF. The chain couples TRBV11-2 to TRBJ1-5; weak D call: TRBD1 (5 bases). The CDR3 is made up of 15 amino acids. Germline values: CDR1 SGHAT, CDR2 FQNNGV. Trimming shortened V by 3 bases and J by 2 bases, and 11 bases separated the two germline ends.

The chain joins TRBV5-1 to TRBJ1-4; the match to TRBD1 covers 7 bases. The CDR3 is made up of 16 amino acids. The J segment lost 3 bases and the V segment lost 2 bases, leaving 7 bases of the junction unmatched. The germline V gene has CDR1 SGHRS and CDR2 YFSETQ. The DNA of the CDR3 is TGCGCCAGCAGCTTACCGGGACAGTTACCTAATGAAAAACTGTTTTTT. Encoded protein: CASSLPGQLPNEKLFF.

This clone has a handful of counts. The chain carries TRBV6-5 and TRBJ1-4; TRBD1 matches 7 bases. Germline CDR1 MNHEY, CDR2 SVGAGI. The CDR3 runs 14 residues. The V gene end was trimmed by 8 bases and the J gene end by 8 bases; junction bases not matched to a gene: 11. The CDR3 spells CASSGTAFQEKLFF. CDR3 in DNA: TGTGCCAGCTCTGGGACAGCATTCCAGGAAAAACTGTTTTTT.

The V gene is TRBV4-3, the J gene TRBJ1-2; the D gene is possibly TRBD1 (5 bases). This CDR3 is 17 amino acids long. Trimming removed 4 bases at V and 4 bases at J, with 22 bases between. CDR1 LGHNA and CDR2 YSLEER come from the germline V gene. The CDR3 sequence: CASSPESMRGGGYGYTF. The CDR3 region has the DNA TGCGCCAGCAGCCCTGAGTCTATGAGGGGCGGGGGCTATGGCTACACCTTC.

Only a few counts were recorded for this clone. The chain couples TRBV4-3 to TRBJ2-1; 12 bases are shared with TRBD2. With 1 base clipped from V and 7 bases from J, the junction kept 2 bases outside the gene matches. This CDR3 spans 15 amino acids. Germline CDR1 LGHNA, CDR2 YSLEER. This CDR3 reads CASSQASGGENEQFF. The CDR3 DNA reads as TGCGCCAGCAGCCAAGCTAGCGGGGGGGAGAATGAGCAGTTCTTC.

J is TRBJ2-7 and V is TRBV6-5, with TRBD1 matching 8 bases. There are 14 residues in the CDR3. The junction had 7 bases not matched to a gene; V was cut back by 6 bases and J by 3 bases. Per germline, CDR1 MNHEY and CDR2 SVGAGI. CDR3 nucleotide sequence: TGTGCCAGCAGCGACCGGGACAGGCACTACGAGCAGTACTTC. Translating gives CASSDRDRHYEQYF.

The chain recombines TRBV2 with TRBJ1-1; D not resolved. There are 12 residues in the CDR3. Trimming removed 7 bases at V and 5 bases at J, with 11 bases between. Germline loops: CDR1 SNHLY, CDR2 FYNNEI. CDR3 nucleotide sequence: TGTGCCAGCAAGAGGGTGACGACTGAAGCTTTCTTT. Translating gives CASKRVTTEAFF.

The chain couples TRBV7-9 to TRBJ2-5; 8 bases agree with TRBD1. The germline CDR1 and CDR2 sequences are SEHNR and FQNEAQ (reference sequence). V was clipped by 4 bases and J by 5 bases; unmatched bases: 9. The CDR3 runs to 15 residues. CDR3 in DNA: TGTGCCAGCAGCTCGGACAGGGTGGGATGGGAGACCCAGTACTTC. This translates into CASSSDRVGWETQYF.

The chain recombines TRBV19 with TRBJ2-7, with D possibly matching TRBD2 (6 bases). The CDR3 covers 14 residues. The ends were cut back, 0 bases at V and 7 bases at J, with 13 bases in the middle. The germline gives CDR1 LNHDA, CDR2 SQIVND (reference sequence). In nucleotides, the CDR3 is TGTGCCAGTAGTATAGATGGACTATACCTAGAGCAGTACTTC. Translating it yields CASSIDGLYLEQYF.

The chain carries TRBV27 and TRBJ2-7, with a weak D call TRBD1 (6 bases). V lost 8 bases and J lost 2, with 16 bases in between. The germline gives CDR1 MNHEY, CDR2 SMNVEV (reference sequence). The CDR3 sequence is 14 residues long. DNA of the CDR3: TGTGCCAGCGGCACCGGGACATCACCCTACGAGCAGTACTTC. It encodes CASGTGTSPYEQYF.

The chain is built from TRBV6-5 and TRBJ2-7, with 7 bases matching TRBD1. The CDR3 totals 11 residues. With V trimmed by 8 bases and J by 9 bases, 7 bases remained unmatched. Germline loops: CDR1 MNHEY, CDR2 SVGAGI. This chain's CDR3 is CASGDSATQYF. Here the CDR3 DNA reads TGTGCCAGCGGGGACAGCGCTACGCAGTACTTC.

The chain links TRBV28 to TRBJ2-7; TRBD2 matches at 8 bases. Germline V gene lookup returns CDR1 MDHEN and CDR2 SYDVKM. The CDR3 runs 15 residues. Trimming removed 7 bases from V and 0 bases from J; junction bases left unmatched: 8. The CDR3 spells CASTPGLGFSYEQYF. In DNA form, the CDR3 reads TGTGCCAGCACACCGGGACTAGGCTTCTCCTACGAGCAGTACTTC.

V is TRBV30 and J is TRBJ1-6, with 8 bases fitting TRBD1. Germline V gene data show CDR1 as GTSNPN and CDR2 as SVGIG (reference sequence). V was clipped by 2 bases and J by 7 bases; unmatched bases: 1. The CDR3 spans 13 residues. In DNA form, the CDR3 reads TGTGCCTGGAGTCGACAGGGGAATTCACCCCTCCACTTT. It yields the protein CAWSRQGNSPLHF.

The chain joins TRBV6-5 to TRBJ1-4; TRBD1 is a possible D gene (5 bases). The V and J ends lost 6 bases and 3 bases respectively, with 8 bases between them. Looked up from germline, CDR1 is MNHEY and CDR2 is SVGAGI. The CDR3 has 13 amino acids. The CDR3 protein is CASSRESNEKLFF. CDR3 nucleotide sequence: TGTGCCAGCAGCAGGGAATCTAATGAAAAACTGTTTTTT.

The chain uses TRBV7-2 and TRBJ2-1; 7 bases line up with TRBD1. Germline V gene data show CDR1 as SGHTA and CDR2 as FQGNSA. The CDR3 has 15 amino acids. The V segment lost 5 bases and the J segment 4 bases; nucleotides outside the gene matches: 8. CDR3 coding DNA: TGTGCCAGCAGCCCTCTAGGGGGCCTTTACAATGAGCAGTTCTTC. This sequence encodes CASSPLGGLYNEQFF.

This chain links TRBV2 with TRBJ1-1; D is perhaps TRBD1 (5 bases). Trimming removed 9 bases at V and 6 bases at J, with 26 bases between. Germline CDR1 is SNHLY and CDR2 is FYNNEI. This CDR3 spans 16 amino acids. CDR3 nucleotides: TGTGCCAGGACTACCAGGGAGGGTTCGGAGATATCTGAAGCTTTCTTT. This codes for CARTTREGSEISEAFF.

This clone occurred once. CDR3 sequence: CASSYEGAGANVLTF. The DNA of the CDR3 is TGCGCCAGCAGCTACGAGGGTGCTGGGGCCAACGTCCTGACTTTC. The J gene is TRBJ2-6, the V gene TRBV4-3; possible D gene TRBD2, 5 bases. This CDR3 spans 15 amino acids. Trimming shortened V by 5 bases and J by 2 bases, and 10 bases separated the two germline ends. Germline CDR1 LGHNA, CDR2 YSLEER.

This chain links TRBV4-3 with TRBJ2-3; D unclear. The CDR3 is 13 residues long. Trimming removed 2 bases from V and 4 bases from J, with 7 bases in between. CDR1 and CDR2 (germline): LGHNA, YSLEER. CDR3 protein: CASSQLLPDTQYF. The CDR3 DNA is TGCGCCAGCAGCCAATTACTACCAGATACGCAGTATTTT.

This sequence joins TRBV6-5 and TRBJ2-7, with TRBD2 matching 9 bases. Germline CDR1 reads MNHEY; CDR2 reads SVGAGI. There are 14 residues in the CDR3. J lost 7 bases, V lost 6 bases, and 10 bases had no gene match. The CDR3 loop is CASRRLADSGEQYF. The DNA of the CDR3 is TGTGCCAGCAGGCGACTAGCGGACTCTGGTGAGCAGTACTTC.

This chain connects TRBV27 to TRBJ1-5, with TRBD1 identical over 8 bases. There are 15 residues in the CDR3. Germline CDR1 MNHEY, CDR2 SMNVEV (reference sequence). The ends lost 2 bases at V and 4 bases at J; junction bases unmatched: 4. CDR3 in DNA: TGTGCCAGCAGTTTACGGACAGGGTGGAATCAGCCCCAGCATTTT. This translates into CASSLRTGWNQPQHF.

The rearrangement joins TRBV5-1 to TRBJ2-7, with TRBD2 matching 9 bases. This CDR3 comprises 16 residues. CDR1 and CDR2 from the germline V gene are SGHRS and YFSETQ. After removal of 4 bases from V and 3 bases from J, the junction contained 11 bases not matched to a gene. The CDR3 reads CASSPQGLAGRYEQYF. The DNA of the CDR3 is TGCGCCAGCAGCCCCCAGGGGCTAGCGGGGCGCTACGAGCAGTACTTC.

J is TRBJ2-7 and V is TRBV28; 9 positions match TRBD2. The CDR3 consists of 16 residues. J gave up 2 bases and V 5 bases, and 10 bases lay outside the gene matches. Germline loops: CDR1 MDHEN, CDR2 SYDVKM. In nucleotides, the CDR3 is TGTGCCAGCAGTCCATCTTTGCGGGGGGGCACCTACGAGCAGTACTTC. The encoded protein is CASSPSLRGGTYEQYF.